Sequencing of this T cell receptor (beta chain) was carried out in a study of CD8+ T cells in alopecia areata (dated by TCRdb to between 2017 and 2018). With regard to the full study: The treated patients took part in an open-label pilot trial in which moderate-to-severe alopecia areata was treated with oral tofacitinib at 5 to 10 mg twice daily. Tofacitinib was administered for 6 to 18 months, and 6 months of follow-up off drug were then conducted to assess delayed response and recurrence. To study T cell clonal expansion in alopecia areata, the researchers applied high-throughput TCRbeta sequencing to both the C3H/HeJ mouse model and human patients. In humans, TCRbeta sequencing was performed on scalp tissue and on sorted CD4+ and CD8+ peripheral blood T cells from healthy controls and from patients with patchy or totalis/universalis alopecia areata. Tofacitinib-treated patients had biopsies at baseline and at 4 and 24 weeks of treatment, with a later scalp biopsy in several patients. Clonality in the scalp was compared among normal scalp (n=4), patchy alopecia areata scalp (n=8), and alopecia totalis/universalis scalp (n=8). RNA was extracted with the PAXgene miRNA kit for fixed scalp, the miRNeasy kit for PBMCs, and the RNeasy kit for mouse skin. immunoSEQ multiplex PCR using 35 Vbeta forward primers and 13 Jbeta reverse primers was used to amplify TCRbeta CDR3 regions. The study at large found these results: Unlike mouse skin, where gammadelta T cells dominate, normal human skin contains resident alphabeta T cells that get sequenced too, which complicates analysis of the scalp TCR repertoire. Shared TCR sequences between patients were less evident than in mice, which may be partly attributable to HLA diversity in the patient population. Compared with normal scalp, lesional scalp had higher clonality and more expanded CD8+ clones, particularly in alopecia totalis/universalis, a pattern that suggests antigenic drive.

Preparation of the library involved the immunoSEQ multiplex PCR assay. To provide template for TCR sequencing, every sample had RNA extracted and reverse transcribed into cDNA. SuperScript III was used to make first-strand cDNA, primed with a 2:1 mix of oligo-dT and random hexamers. A synthetic immune receptor repertoire was used to assess amplification bias, and residual bias was removed computationally. Per the original workflow: After raw reads were preprocessed to remove errors, the CDR3 was defined following IMGT conventions as running from the conserved cysteine to phenylalanine. Clonality was computed as 1 minus the Shannon entropy, with the entropy normalized by log2 of the number of productive unique TCRs. CD4 or CD8 identity of scalp clones was inferred by cross-referencing scalp TCRbeta sequences with sorted blood CD4 and CD8 repertoires. Entries here come from immuneACCESS through TCRdb and include only in-frame sequences with V and J called. Some clones fail to appear in such tables; in the studies checked, an unresolved V gene covers under half of the shortfall, and the cause of the remainder is unknown. That table supplies the V and J calls and clone size; D and trimming were determined from the DNA. The sample table lists a few hundred thousand clones, about 68% of them with a count of one. 1% to 1.5% of the sample belongs to the ten largest clones.

Reading the label with the study, this specimen's time point is: baseline before oral tofacitinib. Lesional scalp punch biopsies and peripheral blood were collected from alopecia areata patients. PBMCs were separated by density centrifugation and stained for CD3, CD4 and CD8, after which CD4+ and CD8+ T cells were sorted on a FACSAria. V is reduced by 4 bases and J by 3 bases, leaving a spacing of 17 bases between them. CDR1 and CDR2, looked up from the germline V gene, are SGHDT and YYEEEE. The CDR3 measures 15 amino acids from cysteine to phenylalanine. The retained sequence is limited to the CDR3, 45 bases, with the frame set at the first base. With respect to this clone: The antigen it recognizes is unknown. Nothing much larger sits one base from this clone, and base qualities are not available.

The sequence derives from a human donor with alopecia areata. The chain was built from TRBV5-6 and TRBJ2-7; the D gene remains uncertain. The specimen was CD4+ T cells sorted from blood, collected at week 0. The nucleotide sequence is given as TGTGCCAGCAGCCCCAGTATCCTTCCCAACTACGAGCAGTACTTC. Its amino acids are CASSPSILPNYEQYF.